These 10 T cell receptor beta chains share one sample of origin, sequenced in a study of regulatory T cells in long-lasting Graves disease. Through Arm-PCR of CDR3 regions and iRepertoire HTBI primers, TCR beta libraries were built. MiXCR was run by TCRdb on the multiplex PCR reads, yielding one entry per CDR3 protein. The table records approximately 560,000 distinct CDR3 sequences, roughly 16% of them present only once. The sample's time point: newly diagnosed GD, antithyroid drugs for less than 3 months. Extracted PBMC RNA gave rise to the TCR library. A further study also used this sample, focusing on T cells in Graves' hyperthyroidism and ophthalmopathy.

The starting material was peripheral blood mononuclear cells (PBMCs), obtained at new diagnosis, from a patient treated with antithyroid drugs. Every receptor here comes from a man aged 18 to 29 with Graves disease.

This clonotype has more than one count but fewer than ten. CDR3 in amino acids: CASSLAAGGLIDTQYF. The DNA of the CDR3 is TGTGCCAGCAGCTTAGCGGCGGGAGGACTGATAGATACGCAGTATTTT. The gene calls are TRBV7-6 and TRBJ2-3; 8 bases fit TRBD2. V shed 0 bases, J shed 5 bases, and the junction held 7 bases outside the gene matches. CDR3 length: 16 residues. Germline lookup yields CDR1 SGHVS and CDR2 FNYEAQ. Drawing the rest from reference TRBV7-6 and TRBJ2-3, the complete variable domain is GAGVSQSPRYKVTKRGQDVALRCDPISGHVSLYWYRQALGQGPEFLTYFNYEAQQDKSGLPNDRFSAERPEGSISTLTIQRTEQRDSAMYRCASSLAAGGLIDTQYFGPGTRLTVL.

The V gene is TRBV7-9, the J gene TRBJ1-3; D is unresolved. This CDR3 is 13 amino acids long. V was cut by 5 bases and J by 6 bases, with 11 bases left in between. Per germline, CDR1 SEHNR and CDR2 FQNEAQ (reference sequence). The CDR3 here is CASSPPLINTIYF. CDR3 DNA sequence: TGTGCCAGCAGCCCCCCGCTAATAAACACCATATATTTT.

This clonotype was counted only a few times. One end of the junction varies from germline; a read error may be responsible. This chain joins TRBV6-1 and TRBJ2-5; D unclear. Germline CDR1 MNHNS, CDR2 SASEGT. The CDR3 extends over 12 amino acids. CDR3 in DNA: TGTGCCAGCAGGTCCTCCGAAGAGACCCAGTACTTT. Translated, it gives CASRSSEETQYF.

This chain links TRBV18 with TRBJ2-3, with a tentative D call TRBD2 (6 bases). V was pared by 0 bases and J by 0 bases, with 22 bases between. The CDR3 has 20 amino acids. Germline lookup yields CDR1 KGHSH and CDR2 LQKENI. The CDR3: CASSPPIGSGPLRSTDTQYF. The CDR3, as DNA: TGTGCCAGCTCACCACCGATCGGGAGCGGCCCCCTACGTAGCACAGATACGCAGTATTTT.

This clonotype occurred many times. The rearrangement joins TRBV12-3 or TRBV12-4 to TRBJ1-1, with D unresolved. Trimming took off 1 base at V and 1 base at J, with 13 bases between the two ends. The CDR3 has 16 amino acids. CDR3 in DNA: TGTGCCAGCAGTTTAGTCGGGTTGTCTGCGAACACTGAAGCTTTCTTT. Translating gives CASSLVGLSANTEAFF.

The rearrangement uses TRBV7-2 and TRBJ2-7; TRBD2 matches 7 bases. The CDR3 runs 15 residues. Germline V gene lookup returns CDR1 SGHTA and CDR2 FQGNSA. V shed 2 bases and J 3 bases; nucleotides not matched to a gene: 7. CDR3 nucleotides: TGTACCAGCAGCTTATGGTCTAGCGGAGACTACGAGCAGTACTTC. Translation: CTSSLWSSGDYEQYF.

CDR3 region: CASSLGLAVADTQYF. The CDR3 bases are TGTGCCAGCAGCTTAGGGTTAGCAGTAGCAGATACGCAGTATTTT. The chain has TRBV7-2 and TRBJ2-3, with D hard to call. The V end was cut by 1 base, the J end by 4 bases, with 12 bases between. This CDR3 region has 15 residues. Germline loops: CDR1 SGHTA, CDR2 FQGNSA. The whole variable domain, filled in from reference TRBV7-2 and TRBJ2-3, reads GAGVSQSPSNKVTEKGKDVELRCDPISGHTALYWYRQSLGQGLEFLIYFQGNSAPDKSGLPSDRFSAERTGGSVSTLTIQRTQQEDSAVYLCASSLGLAVADTQYFGPGTRLTVL.

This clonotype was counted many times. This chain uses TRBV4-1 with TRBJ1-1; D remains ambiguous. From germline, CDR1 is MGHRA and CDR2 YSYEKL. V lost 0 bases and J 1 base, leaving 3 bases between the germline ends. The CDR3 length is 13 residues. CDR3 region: CASSQEPNTEAFF. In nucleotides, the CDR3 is TGCGCCAGCAGCCAAGAGCCGAACACTGAAGCTTTCTTT.

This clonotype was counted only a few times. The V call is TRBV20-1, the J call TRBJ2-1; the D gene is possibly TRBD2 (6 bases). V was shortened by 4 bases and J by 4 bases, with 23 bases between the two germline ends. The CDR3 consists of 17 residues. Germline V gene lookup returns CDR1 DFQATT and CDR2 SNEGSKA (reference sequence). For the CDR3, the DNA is TGCAGTGCTACGAGGACACCGACTAGTCCACCTTACAATGAGCAGTTCTTC. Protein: CSATRTPTSPPYNEQFF.

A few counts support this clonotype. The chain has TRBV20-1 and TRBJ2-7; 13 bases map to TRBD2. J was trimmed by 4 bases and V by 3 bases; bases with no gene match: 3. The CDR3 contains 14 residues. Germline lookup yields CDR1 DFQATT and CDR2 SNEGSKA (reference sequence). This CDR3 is CSARGTSGIYEQYF. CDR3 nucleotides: TGCAGTGCTAGGGGGACTAGCGGGATTTACGAGCAGTACTTC.